These T cell receptor beta chains were read from a single sample in a study of beta chain features in type 1 diabetes. Some clones are missing from TCRdb's copy, which holds only in-frame ones; the method was immunoSEQ multiplex PCR. Of 93,000 or so clones listed, under 30% are singletons. The sequenced material came from central memory CD4+ T cells from blood. The receptor set was obtained from a woman in her late teens or twenties with type 1 diabetes. Each CDR3 is given with its conserved first and last residue.

v_gene: TRBV5-4
CDR3aa: CASSLDRGTNEKLFF

v_gene: TRBV28
CDR3aa: CASSPPGQGGEKLFF

v_gene: TRBV9
CDR3aa: CASSVGATSGQFF

v_gene: TRBV6-5
CDR3aa: CASRYKGLVSSGELFF

v_gene: TRBV11-3
CDR3aa: CASSPGITSGYNEQFF

v_gene: TRBV27
CDR3aa: CASSLQTGANIQYF

v_gene: TRBV27
CDR3aa: CASTSLNRGGRNYGYTF

v_gene: TRBV10-3
CDR3aa: CAISEGAANEKLFF

v_gene: TRBV19
CDR3aa: CASSIDPQGREKLFF

v_gene: TRBV7-9
CDR3aa: CASSFGTAKNEKLFF

v_gene: TRBV28
CDR3aa: CASSRLEVANEKLFF

v_gene: TRBV5-6
CDR3aa: CASRELATDTQYF

v_gene: TRBV28
CDR3aa: CASRQGMNTEAFF

v_gene: TRBV18
CDR3aa: CASSPPAGYNEQFF

v_gene: TRBV9
CDR3aa: CASSVAPLTSGEQFF

v_gene: TRBV18
CDR3aa: CASSPENPGEQYF

v_gene: TRBV25-1
CDR3aa: CASSEEVRGRGLYF

v_gene: TRBV7-8
CDR3aa: CASSQQAGGEGLAFF

v_gene: TRBV7-2
CDR3aa: CASSLTGQGPQHF

v_gene: TRBV4-2
CDR3aa: CASSQAVTSGNVDEQFF

v_gene: TRBV7-2
CDR3aa: CASSRGTGNQPQHF

v_gene: TRBV9
CDR3aa: CASSVESRGSFYEQFF

v_gene: TRBV29-1
CDR3aa: CSVPVYGVSTEAFF